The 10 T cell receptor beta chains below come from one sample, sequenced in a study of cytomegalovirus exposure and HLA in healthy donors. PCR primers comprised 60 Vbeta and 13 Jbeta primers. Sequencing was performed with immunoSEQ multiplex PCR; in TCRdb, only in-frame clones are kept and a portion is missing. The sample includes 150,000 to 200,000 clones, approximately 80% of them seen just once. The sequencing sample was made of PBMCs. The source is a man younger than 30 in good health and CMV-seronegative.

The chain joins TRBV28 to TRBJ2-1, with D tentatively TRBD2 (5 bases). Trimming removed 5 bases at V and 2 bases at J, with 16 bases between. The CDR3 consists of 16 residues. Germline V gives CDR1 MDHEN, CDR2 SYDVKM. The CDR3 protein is CASSPSGGQTYNEQFF. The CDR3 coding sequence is TGTGCCAGCAGTCCCTCGGGCGGGCAGACCTACAATGAGCAGTTCTTC.

CDR3: CASSFSSGEGTYNEQFF. The CDR3 DNA follows: TGTGCCAGCAGCTTCAGTTCGGGAGAGGGAACCTACAATGAGCAGTTCTTC. The chain uses TRBV7-6 and TRBJ2-1, with TRBD2 as a possible D gene (6 bases). The ends were cut back, 3 bases at V and 2 bases at J, with 17 bases in the middle. The CDR3 is 17 amino acids. From germline, CDR1 is SGHVS and CDR2 FNYEAQ. The full variable domain, completed using reference TRBV7-6 and TRBJ2-1, is GAGVSQSPRYKVTKRGQDVALRCDPISGHVSLYWYRQALGQGPEFLTYFNYEAQQDKSGLPNDRFSAERPEGSISTLTIQRTEQRDSAMYRCASSFSSGEGTYNEQFFGPGTRLTVL.

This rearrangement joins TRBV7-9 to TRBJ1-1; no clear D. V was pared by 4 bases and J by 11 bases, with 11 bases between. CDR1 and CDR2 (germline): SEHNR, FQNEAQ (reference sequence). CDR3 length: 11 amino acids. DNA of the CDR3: TGTGCCAGCAGCTCGGGTGGGGAGGCTTTCTTT. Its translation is CASSSGGEAFF.

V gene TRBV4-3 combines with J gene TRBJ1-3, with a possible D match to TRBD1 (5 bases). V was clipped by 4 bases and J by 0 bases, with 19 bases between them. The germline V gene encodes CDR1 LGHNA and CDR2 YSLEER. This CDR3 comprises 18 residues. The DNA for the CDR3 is TGCGCCAGCAGCCGGAGGGGCGGGGTCCCGTACTCTGGAAACACCATATATTTT. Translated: CASSRRGGVPYSGNTIYF.

CDR3 sequence (DNA): TGTGCCAGCAGCCTGGGTGTACTAGGGAGCGCTGAAGCTTTCTTT. It encodes CASSLGVLGSAEAFF. The V gene is TRBV9, the J gene TRBJ1-1; no definite D call. The V gene lost 4 bases and the J gene lost 6 bases, with 19 bases spanning the gap. CDR1 and CDR2 from the germline V gene are SGDLS and YYNGEE. The CDR3 contains 15 residues.

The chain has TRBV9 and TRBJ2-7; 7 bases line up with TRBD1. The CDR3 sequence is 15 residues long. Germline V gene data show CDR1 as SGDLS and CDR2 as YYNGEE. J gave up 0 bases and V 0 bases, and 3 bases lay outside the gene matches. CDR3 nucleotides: TGTGCCAGCAGCGTAGGACAGGGACCCTCCTACGAGCAGTACTTC. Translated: CASSVGQGPSYEQYF.

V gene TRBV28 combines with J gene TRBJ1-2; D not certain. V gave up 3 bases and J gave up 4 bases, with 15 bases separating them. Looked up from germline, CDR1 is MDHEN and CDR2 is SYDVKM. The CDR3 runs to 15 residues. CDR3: CASSFSEGGRYGYTF. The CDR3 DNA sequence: TGTGCCAGCAGTTTCAGTGAGGGAGGCCGCTATGGCTACACCTTC.

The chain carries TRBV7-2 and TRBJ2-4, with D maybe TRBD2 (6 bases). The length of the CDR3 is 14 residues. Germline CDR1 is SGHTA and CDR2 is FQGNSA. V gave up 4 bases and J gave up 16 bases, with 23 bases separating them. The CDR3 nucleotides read TGTGCCAGCAGCTCTTCGACGCTCCAGGAGGGTAACTACTTC. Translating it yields CASSSSTLQEGNYF.

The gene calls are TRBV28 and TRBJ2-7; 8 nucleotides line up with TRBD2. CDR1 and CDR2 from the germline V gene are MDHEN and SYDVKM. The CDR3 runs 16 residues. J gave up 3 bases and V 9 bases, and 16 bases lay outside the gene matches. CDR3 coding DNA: TGTGCCAGTAAAAGCCCCGGGACGGGGGGGATCTACGAGCAGTACTTC. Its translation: CASKSPGTGGIYEQYF.

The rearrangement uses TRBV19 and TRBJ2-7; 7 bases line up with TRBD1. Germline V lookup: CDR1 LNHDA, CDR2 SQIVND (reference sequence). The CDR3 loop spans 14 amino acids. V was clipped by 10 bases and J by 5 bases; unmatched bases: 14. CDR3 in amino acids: CATRTGALGNEQYF. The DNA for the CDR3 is TGTGCCACGAGAACAGGGGCCCTCGGGAACGAGCAGTACTTC.